These 20 T cell receptor beta chains were sequenced from one sample in a study of cytomegalovirus exposure and HLA in healthy donors. The PCR was carried out with 60 Vbeta primers and 13 Jbeta primers. Profiled with immunoSEQ multiplex PCR; TCRdb holds only in-frame clones, not every one. Seen here are around 64,000 clones, about nine tenths observed once, and the top ten hold 2%. The specimen was PBMCs. The receptor source for this set is a woman in her thirties in good health and CMV-seronegative.

The J gene is TRBJ2-1, the V gene TRBV4-2, with 11 bases aligning to TRBD2. This CDR3 spans 17 amino acids. Germline V gene data show CDR1 as LGHNA and CDR2 as YNFKEQ. V was pared by 0 bases and J by 4 bases, with 5 bases of the junction left unmatched. This CDR3 reads CASSQEGGTSGYNEQFF. DNA for the CDR3: TGTGCCAGCAGCCAAGAAGGGGGGACTAGCGGTTACAATGAGCAGTTCTTC.

The chain recombines TRBV28 with TRBJ1-2, with a tentative D call TRBD1 (6 bases). Trimming cost V 3 bases and J 4 bases, with 6 bases left between them. CDR1 MDHEN and CDR2 SYDVKM come from the germline V gene. The CDR3 runs 12 residues. CDR3 in DNA: TGTGCCAGCAGTTTGGACAGCTATGGCTACACCTTC. Translation gives CASSLDSYGYTF.

The chain combines TRBV4-1 with TRBJ2-7; D might be TRBD2 (5 bases). This CDR3 spans 16 amino acids. Germline V gene sequence: CDR1 MGHRA, CDR2 YSYEKL. Trimming cost V 0 bases and J 2 bases, with 14 bases left between them. CDR3 sequence reads: CASSQEFWSGAYEQYF. CDR3 nucleotide sequence: TGCGCCAGCAGCCAAGAATTTTGGAGCGGTGCCTACGAGCAGTACTTC.

CDR3 coding DNA: TGTGCCAGCAGAGCCGGGACAGGGAACGGCTACACCTTC. Protein sequence: CASRAGTGNGYTF. The chain joins TRBV2 to TRBJ1-2, with 9 bases identical to TRBD1. In germline, CDR1 is SNHLY, CDR2 FYNNEI. V was pared by 6 bases and J by 8 bases, with 7 bases of the junction left unmatched. There are 13 residues in the CDR3.

The chain recombines TRBV11-1 with TRBJ2-7, with 7 bases that match TRBD1. Germline assignment: CDR1 SGHAT and CDR2 FQDESV (reference sequence). This CDR3 has 14 amino acids. Trimming at V came to 6 bases and at J to 2 bases, leaving 7 bases not matched to a gene. CDR3 bases: TGTGCCAGCAGTCCCCGGACAGGTCCCTACGAGCAGTACTTC. Amino acids: CASSPRTGPYEQYF.

V and J are TRBV19 and TRBJ1-2; possible D gene TRBD1, 5 bases. The CDR3 is 14 residues long. Trimming took off 3 bases at V and 4 bases at J, with 12 bases between the two ends. Germline assignment: CDR1 LNHDA and CDR2 SQIVND (reference sequence). The CDR3 protein is CASSIAGMRYGYTF. CDR3 DNA: TGTGCCAGTAGTATTGCAGGGATGCGCTATGGCTACACCTTC. The full variable domain, rest sourced from reference TRBV19 and TRBJ1-2, is DGGITQSPKYLFRKEGQNVTLSCEQNLNHDAMYWYRQDPGQGLRLIYYSQIVNDFQKGDIAEGYSVSREKKESFPLTVTSAQKNPTAFYLCASSIAGMRYGYTFGSGTRLTVV.

This clone was seen a few times. The gene calls are TRBV5-1 and TRBJ2-2, with 9 bases identical to TRBD2. Germline CDR1 and CDR2: SGHRS and YFSETQ. The V gene end was trimmed by 0 bases and the J gene end by 7 bases; junction bases not matched to a gene: 10. There are 17 residues in the CDR3. In nucleotides, the CDR3 is TGCGCCAGCAGCTTGGATATGCCTAGCGGGAAGGGCGGGGAGCTGTTTTTT. This sequence encodes CASSLDMPSGKGGELFF.

The V call is TRBV7-3, the J call TRBJ2-3; D call uncertain. The CDR3 covers 13 residues. V lost 3 bases, J lost 3 bases, and 7 bases lay in between. Germline V CDR1 and CDR2: SGHTA, FQGTGA. CDR3 protein: CASSFQITDTQYF. The CDR3 DNA sequence: TGTGCCAGCAGCTTCCAAATTACAGATACGCAGTATTTT.

The chain has TRBV28 and TRBJ1-2, with 11 bases identical to TRBD1. This CDR3 is built from 16 residues. The V gene end was trimmed by 5 bases and the J gene end by 1 base; junction bases not matched to a gene: 6. Germline lookup yields CDR1 MDHEN and CDR2 SYDVKM. In DNA, the CDR3 is TGTGCCAGCAGTGAGACCGGGACAGGGGGTAACTATGGCTACACCTTC. Its translation: CASSETGTGGNYGYTF.

This chain connects TRBV4-3 to TRBJ2-7; D unresolved. Germline loops: CDR1 LGHNA, CDR2 YSLEER. The CDR3 totals 13 residues. Trimming pared 4 bases from V and 0 bases from J, leaving 7 bases between. The chain's CDR3 is CASSRAISYEQYF. In nucleotides, the CDR3 is TGCGCCAGCAGCCGGGCGATCTCCTACGAGCAGTACTTC.

The chain couples TRBV6-5 to TRBJ2-5; no firm D call. Trimming removed 2 bases from V and 2 bases from J, with 6 bases in between. CDR1 and CDR2 from the germline V gene are MNHEY and SVGAGI. The CDR3 extends over 13 amino acids. CDR3 region: CASSYRKQETQYF. CDR3 DNA: TGTGCCAGCAGTTACCGTAAACAAGAGACCCAGTACTTC.

This clone occurred once. The V gene is TRBV18, the J gene TRBJ2-5, with 7 bases identical to TRBD1. The CDR3 contains 14 residues. J lost 2 bases, V lost 4 bases, and 4 bases had no gene match. CDR1 and CDR2 (germline): KGHSH, LQKENI. DNA for the CDR3: TGTGCCAGCTCACTAGGGACAGAGCAAGAGACCCAGTACTTC. Translation: CASSLGTEQETQYF.

The rearrangement links TRBV5-6 to TRBJ2-7; TRBD2 matches 9 bases. This CDR3 has 16 residues. V lost 2 bases to trimming and J lost 2 bases; unmatched junction nucleotides: 8. Germline values: CDR1 SGHDT, CDR2 YYEEEE. CDR3 DNA: TGTGCCAGCAGCTTAACCCTAGCGGGAACTACCTACGAGCAGTACTTC. This codes for CASSLTLAGTTYEQYF. The variable domain in full, with the rest retrieved from reference TRBV5-6 and TRBJ2-7, is DAGVTQSPTHLIKTRGQQVTLRCSPKSGHDTVSWYQQALGQGPQFIFQYYEEEERQRGNFPDRFSGHQFPNYSSELNVNALLLGDSALYLCASSLTLAGTTYEQYFGPGTRLTVT.

This clone is a singleton in its sample. CDR3 region: CASSLSSPAGGSTGELFF. The DNA of the CDR3 is TGTGCCAGCAGCTTAAGTTCCCCAGCGGGAGGGTCCACCGGGGAGCTGTTTTTT. The chain has TRBV7-3 and TRBJ2-2; 10 nucleotides line up with TRBD2. Germline values: CDR1 SGHTA, CDR2 FQGTGA. Unmatched junction bases numbered 9, after V lost 1 base and J lost 4 bases. The CDR3 loop spans 18 amino acids. Full variable domain (rest looked up from reference TRBV7-3 and TRBJ2-2): GAGVSQTPSNKVTEKGKYVELRCDPISGHTALYWYRQSLGQGPEFLIYFQGTGAADDSGLPNDRFFAVRPEGSVSTLKIQRTERGDSAVYLCASSLSSPAGGSTGELFFGEGSRLTVL.

This clone was counted only a few times. The V and J genes are TRBV6-6 and TRBJ2-2, with a weak D call TRBD2 (6 bases). Germline V gives CDR1 MNHNY, CDR2 SVGAGI (reference sequence). The CDR3 is made up of 14 amino acids. Trimming took off 1 base at V and 7 bases at J, with 10 bases between the two ends. CDR3 amino acids: CASSYFRGNGELFF. CDR3 sequence (DNA): TGTGCCAGCAGTTACTTCCGGGGGAACGGGGAGCTGTTTTTT.

The rearrangement uses TRBV29-1 and TRBJ2-7; tentative D call: TRBD2 (5 bases). The CDR3 is 15 residues long. Germline-derived CDR1 and CDR2 are SQVTM and ANQGSEA. Trimming took 4 bases from V and 2 from J, leaving 18 bases between them. The CDR3 sequence: CSVVKVEDFAYEQYF. CDR3 nucleotides: TGCAGCGTTGTGAAGGTAGAGGACTTTGCCTACGAGCAGTACTTC.

This clone was picked up a small number of times. V usage is TRBV4-3 and J usage is TRBJ1-5, with D tentatively TRBD1 (6 bases). V was cut by 0 bases and J by 7 bases, with 13 bases left in between. Germline CDR1 and CDR2: LGHNA and YSLEER. The length of the CDR3 is 15 residues. CDR3 sequence reads: CASSQDLGANQPQHF. The CDR3 DNA reads as TGCGCCAGCAGCCAAGATCTGGGGGCAAACCAGCCCCAGCATTTT.

V and J are TRBV28 and TRBJ2-6, with a tentative D call TRBD1 (5 bases). Germline values: CDR1 MDHEN, CDR2 SYDVKM. The CDR3 is 17 residues long. Deletions cut 5 bases from V and 4 bases from J, with 18 bases between. The CDR3 DNA reads as TGTGCCAGCAGTCCCAATGTTGTCAGGGCCGGGGCCAACGTCCTGACTTTC. Amino acid sequence: CASSPNVVRAGANVLTF.

The CDR3 spells CAISGGAGTVTRDTQYF. The CDR3 nucleotides are TGTGCCATCAGTGGAGGAGCCGGGACAGTCACCCGGGATACGCAGTATTTT. The genes are TRBV10-3 and TRBJ2-3; 7 nucleotides agree with TRBD1. V lost 4 bases, J lost 6 bases, and 16 bases stayed unmatched. Germline assignment: CDR1 ENHRY and CDR2 SYGVKD. This CDR3 contains 17 residues.

The rearrangement uses TRBV5-8 and TRBJ1-1, with 7 bases that match TRBD1. This CDR3 contains 12 residues. With V trimmed by 8 bases and J by 10 bases, 11 bases remained unmatched. Germline V gives CDR1 SGHTS, CDR2 YDEGEE. CDR3 residues: CASHPQGGIAFF. CDR3 bases: TGTGCCAGTCATCCCCAGGGGGGAATAGCTTTCTTT.